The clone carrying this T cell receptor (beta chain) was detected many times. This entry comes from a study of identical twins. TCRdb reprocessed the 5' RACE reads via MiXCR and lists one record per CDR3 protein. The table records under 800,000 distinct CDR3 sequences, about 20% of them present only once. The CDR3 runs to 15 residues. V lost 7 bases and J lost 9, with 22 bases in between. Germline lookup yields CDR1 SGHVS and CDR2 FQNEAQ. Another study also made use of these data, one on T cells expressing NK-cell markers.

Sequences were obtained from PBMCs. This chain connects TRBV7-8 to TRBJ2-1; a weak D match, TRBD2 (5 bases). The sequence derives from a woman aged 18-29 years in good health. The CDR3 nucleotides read TGTGCCAGCACCACTAGTACTCCCGGATATACTGAGCAGTTCTTC. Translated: CASTTSTPGYTEQFF.